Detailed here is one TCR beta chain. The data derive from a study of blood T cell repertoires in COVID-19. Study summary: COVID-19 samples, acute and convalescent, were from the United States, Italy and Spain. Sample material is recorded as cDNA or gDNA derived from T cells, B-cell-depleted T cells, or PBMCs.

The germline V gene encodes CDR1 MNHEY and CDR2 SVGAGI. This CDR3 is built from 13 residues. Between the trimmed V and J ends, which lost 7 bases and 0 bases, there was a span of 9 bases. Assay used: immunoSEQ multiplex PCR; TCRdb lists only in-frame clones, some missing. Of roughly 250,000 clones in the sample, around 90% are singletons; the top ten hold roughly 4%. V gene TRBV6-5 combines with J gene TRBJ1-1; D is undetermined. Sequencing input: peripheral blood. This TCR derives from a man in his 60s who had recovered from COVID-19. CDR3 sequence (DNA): TGTGCCAGCACATCTGAGATGAACACTGAAGCTTTCTTT. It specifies CASTSEMNTEAFF.